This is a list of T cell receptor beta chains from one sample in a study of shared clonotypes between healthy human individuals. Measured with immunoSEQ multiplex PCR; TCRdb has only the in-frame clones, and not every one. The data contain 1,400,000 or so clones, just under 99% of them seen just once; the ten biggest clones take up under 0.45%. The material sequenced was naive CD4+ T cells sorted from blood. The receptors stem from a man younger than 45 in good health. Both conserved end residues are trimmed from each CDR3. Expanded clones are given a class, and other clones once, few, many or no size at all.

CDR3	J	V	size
ASSQVGGGWNTEAF	TRBJ1-1	TRBV4-1	NA
ASSQRESSYNEQF	TRBJ2-1	TRBV4-2	NA
ASKEQTNTEAF	TRBJ1-1	TRBV27	NA
ASSQPGQGTEAF	TRBJ1-1	TRBV4-1	NA
ASNKQGTSGEQF	TRBJ2-1	TRBV5-1	NA
ATSRVGYFEAF	TRBJ1-1	TRBV15	NA
ASSSQPTSGGSYNEQF	TRBJ2-1	TRBV5-1	NA
ASSPAGNTGELF	TRBJ2-2	TRBV7-6	NA
ASSPLLAGSF	TRBJ2-1	TRBV28	NA
SVRMIANTGELF	TRBJ2-2	TRBV29-1	NA
ASSYSGDPDEKLF	TRBJ1-4	TRBV6-5	NA
ASSNTNQPQH	TRBJ1-5	TRBV28	once
ASSLLSGPSSGNTIY	TRBJ1-3	TRBV18	NA
ASSRGAIYNEQF	TRBJ2-1	TRBV4-3	once
ASSLELGEQY	TRBJ2-7	TRBV5-5	once
ASSFDISGEQY	TRBJ2-7	TRBV11-3	NA
ASSPLGQGNTEAF	TRBJ1-1	TRBV18	NA
ASSLAYGSGILAKNIQY	TRBJ2-4	TRBV11-2	once
ASSSRPASQPQH	TRBJ1-5	TRBV7-2	NA
ASSWERTPESEAF	TRBJ1-1	TRBV5-1	NA
ASSDIGTSGNLAYEQY	TRBJ2-7	TRBV19	NA
ASSFGTGARWGVYEQY	TRBJ2-7	TRBV11-2	NA
ASSSAVETQY	TRBJ2-5	TRBV5-4	NA
ASRIDGSRNTIY	TRBJ1-3	TRBV19	NA
ASSPGQGASYEQY	TRBJ2-7	TRBV5-1	NA
ASLSLAGGYEQF	TRBJ2-1	TRBV18	NA
ASSLVSGQGKNIQY	TRBJ2-4	TRBV7-9	NA
ASSPGLGGYNEQF	TRBJ2-1	TRBV5-4	NA
ASSIGAGENIQY	TRBJ2-4	TRBV5-4	NA
SVRTSGLAYEQY	TRBJ2-7	TRBV29-1	NA
ASSLVRGAQETQY	TRBJ2-5	TRBV5-4	NA
ASSPGGGNEKLF	TRBJ1-4	TRBV5-6	NA
ASLTTSSYEQY	TRBJ2-7	TRBV28	NA
ASSPRLAGARDTQY	TRBJ2-3	TRBV19	NA
ASIRTGPSPYNEQF	TRBJ2-1	TRBV6-6	NA
ASNEELRTEAF	TRBJ1-1	TRBV19	NA
ASSVGGAREPQH	TRBJ1-5	TRBV9	NA
ASSSDSYGYT	TRBJ1-2	TRBV5-4	once
ASSPTGGLRGYT	TRBJ1-2	TRBV5-4	NA
ASTRGTEAF	TRBJ1-1	TRBV6-5	once
ASSLDPGPSYNEQF	TRBJ2-1	TRBV11-3	NA
ASSESGEGTQY	TRBJ2-3	TRBV6-1	NA
AIPRDGTYNEQF	TRBJ2-1	TRBV7-9	once
ASSMSMRREAANEQF	TRBJ2-1	TRBV5-1	NA
ASSHPNNQPQH	TRBJ1-5	TRBV4-1	NA